Following are 27 T cell receptor beta chains from one sample sequenced in a study of cytomegalovirus exposure and HLA in healthy donors. It was with 60 Vbeta and 13 Jbeta primers that the PCR ran. Profiling relied on immunoSEQ multiplex PCR, and the TCRdb table lists in-frame clones only, not all of them. The sample has 200,000 or so clones; approximately 81% are singletons. Sequencing was done on a sample of PBMCs. Receptors were obtained from a man younger than 45 in good health and CMV-seronegative.

The CDR3 region is CATRDVQGITLAKNIQYF. In DNA, the CDR3 is TGTGCCACCAGAGACGTGCAGGGGATCACCTTAGCCAAAAACATTCAGTACTTC. V usage is TRBV15 and J usage is TRBJ2-4, with a weak D call TRBD1 (6 bases). The CDR3 has 18 residues. Germline CDR1 reads LNHNV; CDR2 reads YYDKDF (reference sequence). Trimming removed 6 bases at V and 0 bases at J, with 21 bases between.

CDR3 sequence reads: CASRPQGVRTGELFF. CDR3 nucleotides: TGTGCCAGCAGACCACAGGGGGTTCGCACCGGGGAGCTGTTTTTT. The rearrangement links TRBV28 to TRBJ2-2, with 8 bases identical to TRBD1. The J segment lost 4 bases and the V segment lost 6 bases, leaving 7 bases of the junction unmatched. Per germline, CDR1 MDHEN and CDR2 SYDVKM. The CDR3 extends over 15 amino acids.

This chain joins TRBV19 and TRBJ1-5, with TRBD1 identical over 7 bases. This CDR3 has 16 residues. V shed 7 bases, J shed 4 bases, and the junction held 13 bases outside the gene matches. Germline CDR1 is LNHDA and CDR2 is SQIVND (reference sequence). CDR3 in DNA: TGTGCCAGTAACTGGGGTACAGGGGCGTCTAATCAGCCCCAGCATTTT. Translated: CASNWGTGASNQPQHF.

V usage is TRBV11-2 and J usage is TRBJ2-7, with 10 positions matching TRBD1. CDR3 length equals 13 residues. After removal of 7 bases from V and 4 bases from J, the junction contained 4 bases not matched to a gene. Germline V gene data show CDR1 as SGHAT and CDR2 as FQNNGV. In DNA form, the CDR3 reads TGTGCCAGCAAGACAGGGGGCTTATACGAGCAGTACTTC. Translating gives CASKTGGLYEQYF.

On this clone: The conserved phenylalanine or tryptophan is not found at the CDR3 terminus, so this likely reflects a read error. The chain couples TRBV6-6 to TRBJ1-2, with D maybe TRBD1 (5 bases). V was trimmed by 4 bases and J by 5 bases, leaving 8 bases between them. CDR1 MNHNY and CDR2 SVGAGI come from the germline V gene (reference sequence). This CDR3 region has 12 residues. The CDR3 region is CASSSGEYGYTL. DNA for the CDR3: TGTGCCAGCAGTTCGGGGGAATATGGCTACACCCTC.

The chain carries TRBV9 and TRBJ1-1, with D maybe TRBD1 (6 bases). The CDR3 contains 14 residues. Trimming took 4 bases from V and 4 from J, leaving 14 bases between them. Germline loops: CDR1 SGDLS, CDR2 YYNGEE. The CDR3 spells CASSRGGVGTEAFF. Written as DNA, the CDR3 is TGTGCCAGCAGCCGAGGGGGGGTGGGCACTGAAGCTTTCTTT.

This chain links TRBV9 with TRBJ2-7; no clear D. V dropped 0 bases and J dropped 2 bases, with 9 bases sitting between them. Per the germline V gene, CDR1 is SGDLS and CDR2 is YYNGEE. The CDR3 consists of 14 residues. The CDR3 here is CASSVGHLPYEQYF. The CDR3 DNA reads TGTGCCAGCAGCGTAGGGCACCTCCCCTACGAGCAGTACTTC.

The chain has TRBV2 and TRBJ1-5; a weak D match, TRBD1 (6 bases). CDR1 and CDR2 (germline): SNHLY, FYNNEI. The CDR3 runs to 13 residues. V was cut by 7 bases and J by 6 bases, with 13 bases left in between. This CDR3 reads CASKGVGAQPQHF. CDR3 nucleotides: TGTGCCAGCAAGGGGGTCGGGGCTCAGCCCCAGCATTTT.

The chain links TRBV5-1 to TRBJ2-7, with 9 positions matching TRBD2. The CDR3 spans 15 residues. The J segment lost 0 bases and the V segment lost 7 bases, leaving 8 bases of the junction unmatched. The germline CDR1 and CDR2 sequences are SGHRS and YFSETQ. The CDR3 loop reads CASWESGGSSYEQYF. CDR3 in DNA: TGCGCCAGCTGGGAGAGCGGGGGGAGCTCCTACGAGCAGTACTTC. The entire variable domain, with the rest obtained from reference TRBV5-1 and TRBJ2-7, is as follows: KAGVTQTPRYLIKTRGQQVTLSCSPISGHRSVSWYQQTPGQGLQFLFEYFSETQRNKGNFPGRFSGRQFSNSRSEMNVSTLELGDSALYLCASWESGGSSYEQYFGPGTRLTVT.

This chain joins TRBV7-2 and TRBJ1-1; no reliable D call. With 5 bases removed from V and 1 base from J, the gap between germline ends came to 14 bases. Germline V lookup: CDR1 SGHTA, CDR2 FQGNSA. CDR3 length: 15 residues. The CDR3 spells CASSLRSSGNTEAFF. DNA of the CDR3: TGTGCCAGCAGCCTTAGATCTTCCGGGAACACTGAAGCTTTCTTT.

The V gene is TRBV5-6, the J gene TRBJ2-7; 9 bases agree with TRBD1. CDR3 length: 14 amino acids. Germline V gene data show CDR1 as SGHDT and CDR2 as YYEEEE. V lost 4 bases and J lost 1; bases outside the gene matches: 3. CDR3 in amino acids: CASSRGTGSYEQYF. CDR3 sequence (DNA): TGTGCCAGCAGCCGCGGGACAGGGTCCTACGAGCAGTACTTC.

This sequence joins TRBV5-1 and TRBJ2-7; D is possibly TRBD1 (5 bases). This CDR3 is 13 amino acids long. Trimming left V 7 bases short and J 5 bases short, with 16 bases between. CDR1 is SGHRS and CDR2 is YFSETQ in the germline V gene. This CDR3 reads CASHRTSANEQYF. In DNA, the CDR3 is TGCGCCAGCCACCGGACATCCGCCAACGAGCAGTACTTC. Complete variable domain (other parts from reference TRBV5-1 and TRBJ2-7): KAGVTQTPRYLIKTRGQQVTLSCSPISGHRSVSWYQQTPGQGLQFLFEYFSETQRNKGNFPGRFSGRQFSNSRSEMNVSTLELGDSALYLCASHRTSANEQYFGPGTRLTVT.

The chain links TRBV27 to TRBJ2-7; D gene unclear. Germline V gene lookup returns CDR1 MNHEY and CDR2 SMNVEV (reference sequence). Trimming stripped 0 bases from V and 3 bases from J, with 9 bases between. The length of the CDR3 is 14 residues. CDR3 nucleotide sequence: TGTGCCAGCAGTTTATCCGGGTCGGGCTACGAGCAGTACTTC. It yields the protein CASSLSGSGYEQYF.

Note on this clone: The junction departs from germline at one end; a sequencing error may be responsible. CDR3: CASSIGTEGPHF. CDR3 sequence (DNA): TGTGCCAGTAGTATAGGGACGGAGGGTCCTCACTTC. The rearrangement links TRBV19 to TRBJ2-7, with a possible D match to TRBD2 (6 bases). CDR3 length: 12 amino acids. In germline, CDR1 is LNHDA, CDR2 SQIVND (reference sequence).

V is TRBV27 and J is TRBJ2-2; 13 bases are shared with TRBD2. Losses at the gene ends were 0 bases for V and 5 bases for J; bases not matched to a gene: 6. This CDR3 contains 18 residues. Germline assignment: CDR1 MNHEY and CDR2 SMNVEV (reference sequence). CDR3 sequence: CASSLSLAGGSETGELFF. CDR3 in DNA: TGTGCCAGCAGTTTATCACTAGCGGGGGGGTCGGAGACCGGGGAGCTGTTTTTT.

The J gene is TRBJ2-3, the V gene TRBV9; 9 bases map to TRBD2. Germline CDR1 SGDLS, CDR2 YYNGEE. The CDR3 consists of 17 residues. The V and J ends lost 0 bases and 1 base, in that order; junction bases with no gene match: 6. The CDR3 bases are TGTGCCAGCAGCGTAGCAGGCCGACTAGCGGGCACAGATACGCAGTATTTT. Translation gives CASSVAGRLAGTDTQYF.

The chain recombines TRBV6-1 with TRBJ1-5, with D possibly being TRBD1 (6 bases). The CDR3 is 16 residues long. CDR1 and CDR2 (germline): MNHNS, SASEGT. Trimming cost V 1 base and J 3 bases, with 13 bases left between them. The DNA for the CDR3 is TGTGCCAGCAGTGAAGAAGGGGGGGGATTCAATCAGCCCCAGCATTTT. Translating gives CASSEEGGGFNQPQHF.

J is TRBJ2-7 and V is TRBV2; 7 nucleotides line up with TRBD1. The CDR3 length is 13 residues. V was pared by 8 bases and J by 2 bases, with 6 bases of the junction left unmatched. Germline V gene lookup returns CDR1 SNHLY and CDR2 FYNNEI. CDR3 sequence (DNA): TGTGCCAGCGTACAGGGGAAAACCTACGAGCAGTACTTC. This gives the protein CASVQGKTYEQYF.

The rearrangement links TRBV5-1 to TRBJ1-2; possible D gene TRBD1, 6 bases. V was trimmed by 7 bases and J by 7 bases, leaving 20 bases between them. The CDR3 covers 14 residues. Looked up from germline, CDR1 is SGHRS and CDR2 is YFSETQ. CDR3 DNA: TGCGCCAGCTCATTAGAGACAGGACGAGGTGGCTACACCTTC. Protein: CASSLETGRGGYTF. The variable domain in full, with the rest retrieved from reference TRBV5-1 and TRBJ1-2, is KAGVTQTPRYLIKTRGQQVTLSCSPISGHRSVSWYQQTPGQGLQFLFEYFSETQRNKGNFPGRFSGRQFSNSRSEMNVSTLELGDSALYLCASSLETGRGGYTFGSGTRLTVV.

This chain joins TRBV7-6 and TRBJ2-3, with a possible D match to TRBD1 (6 bases). Trimming took off 1 base at V and 8 bases at J, with 10 bases between the two ends. Germline-derived CDR1 and CDR2 are SGHVS and FNYEAQ. The CDR3 loop spans 13 amino acids. CDR3 in DNA: TGTGCCAGCAGCTTAGAACAGGGCGGTACGCAGTATTTT. Its translation: CASSLEQGGTQYF. The full variable domain, in which reference TRBV7-6 and TRBJ2-3 provide the parts outside the CDR3, is GAGVSQSPRYKVTKRGQDVALRCDPISGHVSLYWYRQALGQGPEFLTYFNYEAQQDKSGLPNDRFSAERPEGSISTLTIQRTEQRDSAMYRCASSLEQGGTQYFGPGTRLTVL.

The chain joins TRBV19 to TRBJ1-2, with D unresolved. The CDR3 consists of 15 residues. The germline V gene has CDR1 LNHDA and CDR2 SQIVND (reference sequence). This chain's CDR3 is CTLPGSLPYNYGYTF. Written as DNA, the CDR3 is TGTACCTTACCGGGATCTCTTCCCTACAACTATGGCTACACCTTC. Complete variable domain (other parts from reference TRBV19 and TRBJ1-2): DGGITQSPKYLFRKEGQNVTLSCEQNLNHDAMYWYRQDPGQGLRLIYYSQIVNDFQKGDIAEGYSVSREKKESFPLTVTSAQKNPTAFYLCTLPGSLPYNYGYTFGSGTRLTVV.

CDR3 bases: TGCGCCAGCAGATCCGGGACAGGGGGTTCCTACAATGAGCAGTTCTTC. It is translated as CASRSGTGGSYNEQFF. The chain is built from TRBV5-1 and TRBJ2-1; 11 positions agree with TRBD1. Unmatched junction bases numbered 5, after V lost 5 bases and J lost 1 base. The CDR3 loop spans 16 amino acids. Germline lookup yields CDR1 SGHRS and CDR2 YFSETQ.

The CDR3: CASSEQAGTRAFREQYF. The DNA for the CDR3 is TGTGCCAGCAGTGAACAGGCAGGGACAAGGGCCTTTCGCGAGCAGTACTTC. The V gene is TRBV2, the J gene TRBJ2-7; a weak D match, TRBD1 (6 bases). Trimming left V 2 bases short and J 6 bases short, with 23 bases between. The CDR3 runs to 17 residues. CDR1 and CDR2 from the germline V gene are SNHLY and FYNNEI.

The gene calls are TRBV2 and TRBJ1-2; 7 nucleotides match TRBD1. With V trimmed by 4 bases and J by 1 base, 6 bases remained unmatched. Germline V gene lookup returns CDR1 SNHLY and CDR2 FYNNEI. CDR3 size: 15 residues. In DNA form, the CDR3 reads TGTGCCAGCAGTGGACAGAGGGGGCTTAACTATGGCTACACCTTC. It encodes CASSGQRGLNYGYTF.

This sequence joins TRBV11-2 and TRBJ1-6, with 9 bases fitting TRBD1. The CDR3 has 17 residues. The germline gives CDR1 SGHAT, CDR2 FQNNGV. Trimming at V came to 0 bases and at J to 5 bases, leaving 5 bases not matched to a gene. CDR3 loop: CASSLDAQGANNSPLHF. Here the CDR3 DNA reads TGTGCCAGCAGCTTAGACGCACAGGGGGCCAATAATTCACCCCTCCACTTT.

This chain links TRBV5-1 with TRBJ2-2, with 8 bases identical to TRBD2. J was trimmed by 6 bases and V by 0 bases; bases with no gene match: 4. CDR1 and CDR2 (germline): SGHRS, YFSETQ. The CDR3 covers 15 residues. This CDR3 is CASSLDVTSAGELFF. The CDR3 bases are TGCGCCAGCAGCTTGGATGTGACTAGCGCCGGGGAGCTGTTTTTT.

The rearrangement uses TRBV6-4 and TRBJ2-7, with 8 bases that match TRBD1. This CDR3 spans 16 amino acids. V lost 3 bases and J lost 0; bases outside the gene matches: 7. Germline V lookup: CDR1 MRHNA, CDR2 SNTAGT. CDR3 loop: CASSEPGQAGSYEQYF. The CDR3 DNA reads TGTGCCAGCAGTGAGCCGGGACAGGCAGGCTCCTACGAGCAGTACTTC.